The next 9 T cell receptor beta chains were all read from a single sample in a study of vaccination and CD4 T cells after COVID-19. MiXCR, run by TCRdb on the PCR reads, gives a single entry per CDR3 protein. The data hold more than 35,000 distinct CDR3 sequences, with about 34% observed a single time. Time point denoted: late sampling 161 to 241 days after vaccination in three convalescent patients. Material: CD4+ T cells from blood, obtained about 7 months after SARS-CoV-2 vaccination. Receptors originate from a human donor who had recovered from COVID-19.

This clonotype showed up just a few times. DNA for the CDR3: TGCAGTGCTAGAGATAAAGGACCGACAGATACGCAGTATTTT. Translated, it gives CSARDKGPTDTQYF. V and J are TRBV20-1 and TRBJ2-3; D unresolved. The CDR3 runs to 14 residues. V was cut by 0 bases and J by 3 bases, with 10 bases left in between. Germline V gene lookup returns CDR1 DFQATT and CDR2 SNEGSKA (reference sequence).

V usage is TRBV7-2 and J usage is TRBJ2-1; D not resolved. V dropped 2 bases and J dropped 7 bases, with 9 bases sitting between them. Looked up from germline, CDR1 is SGHTA and CDR2 is FQGNSA. This CDR3 has 13 amino acids. This chain's CDR3 is CASSLSHGNEQFF. CDR3 sequence (DNA): TGTGCCAGCAGCTTATCCCACGGGAATGAGCAGTTCTTC. Drawing the rest from reference TRBV7-2 and TRBJ2-1, the complete variable domain is GAGVSQSPSNKVTEKGKDVELRCDPISGHTALYWYRQSLGQGLEFLIYFQGNSAPDKSGLPSDRFSAERTGGSVSTLTIQRTQQEDSAVYLCASSLSHGNEQFFGPGTRLTVL.

By sample fraction, this clonotype is medium-sized. The chain links TRBV28 to TRBJ2-5, with 7 bases that match TRBD1. Losses at the gene ends were 7 bases for V and 4 bases for J; bases not matched to a gene: 12. This CDR3 contains 15 residues. The germline V gene encodes CDR1 MDHEN and CDR2 SYDVKM. Written as DNA, the CDR3 is TGTGCCAGCACTACCCCTGAAGGGACAGCAGAGACCCAGTACTTC. It encodes CASTTPEGTAETQYF.

CDR3 loop: CASSFVSYEQYF. For the CDR3, the DNA is TGTGCCAGCAGTTTTGTCTCCTACGAGCAGTACTTC. The chain combines TRBV6-5 with TRBJ2-7, with D unresolved. Germline CDR1 is MNHEY and CDR2 is SVGAGI. V lost 4 bases and J 0 bases, leaving 4 bases between the germline ends. The CDR3 contains 12 residues.

J is TRBJ1-6 and V is TRBV28; D is ambiguous. Germline assignment: CDR1 MDHEN and CDR2 SYDVKM. Trimming took 7 bases from V and 9 from J, leaving 19 bases between them. This CDR3 is 15 amino acids long. CDR3 in amino acids: CASTTRRGSASPLHF. CDR3 DNA sequence: TGTGCCAGCACCACGAGGCGGGGTTCTGCTTCACCCCTCCACTTT. Drawing the rest from reference TRBV28 and TRBJ1-6, the complete variable domain is DVKVTQSSRYLVKRTGEKVFLECVQDMDHENMFWYRQDPGLGLRLIYFSYDVKMKEKGDIPEGYSVSREKKERFSLILESASTNQTSMYLCASTTRRGSASPLHFGNGTRLTVT.

This clonotype was seen a few times. The chain employs TRBV27 and TRBJ2-1; maybe TRBD2 (7 bases). V dropped 4 bases and J dropped 9 bases, with 19 bases sitting between them. Germline V gene sequence: CDR1 MNHEY, CDR2 SMNVEV (reference sequence). The CDR3 is 15 residues long. CDR3 residues: CASSSDSGGGGEQFF. The CDR3 bases are TGTGCCAGCAGTTCCGACAGTGGGGGAGGGGGTGAGCAGTTCTTC.

The V gene is TRBV28, the J gene TRBJ2-6; TRBD1 agrees at 7 bases. The trim removed 6 bases at V and 2 bases at J, leaving 7 bases unmatched. Germline CDR1 is MDHEN and CDR2 is SYDVKM. The CDR3 is 16 residues long. The CDR3 nucleotides read TGTGCCAGCAGCCATCGAACAGGGGCTGGGGCCAACGTCCTGACTTTC. This translates into CASSHRTGAGANVLTF.

The sample holds a few counts of this clonotype. This rearrangement joins TRBV20-1 to TRBJ2-1; unclear D gene. The germline gives CDR1 DFQATT, CDR2 SNEGSKA (reference sequence). Trimming removed 0 bases from V and 2 bases from J, with 11 bases in between. The CDR3 covers 15 residues. CDR3 loop: CSARDGRVTYNEQFF. The CDR3 region has the DNA TGCAGTGCTAGAGATGGCCGGGTGACCTACAATGAGCAGTTCTTC.

CDR3 sequence (DNA): TGTGCCAGCAGTTTTGGGCAGCCCCAGCATTTT. Protein product: CASSFGQPQHF. The rearrangement links TRBV28 to TRBJ1-5; D remains unclear. The germline CDR1 and CDR2 sequences are MDHEN and SYDVKM. Trimming shortened V by 3 bases and J by 7 bases, and 4 bases separated the two germline ends. The CDR3 contains 11 residues.